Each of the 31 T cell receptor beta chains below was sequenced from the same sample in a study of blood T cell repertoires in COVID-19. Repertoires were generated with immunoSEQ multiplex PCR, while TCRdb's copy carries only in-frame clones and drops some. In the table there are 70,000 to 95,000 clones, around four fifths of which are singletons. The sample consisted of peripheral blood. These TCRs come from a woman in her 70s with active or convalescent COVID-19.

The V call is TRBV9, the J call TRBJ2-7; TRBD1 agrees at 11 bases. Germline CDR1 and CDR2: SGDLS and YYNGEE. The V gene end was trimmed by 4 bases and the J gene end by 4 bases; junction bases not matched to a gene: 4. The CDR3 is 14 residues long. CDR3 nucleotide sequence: TGTGCCAGCAGCAAAGGACAGGGGGCGTACGAGCAGTACTTC. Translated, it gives CASSKGQGAYEQYF. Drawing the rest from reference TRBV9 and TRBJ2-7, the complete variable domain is DSGVTQTPKHLITATGQRVTLRCSPRSGDLSVYWYQQSLDQGLQFLIQYYNGEERAKGNILERFSAQQFPDLHSELNLSSLELGDSALYFCASSKGQGAYEQYFGPGTRLTVT.

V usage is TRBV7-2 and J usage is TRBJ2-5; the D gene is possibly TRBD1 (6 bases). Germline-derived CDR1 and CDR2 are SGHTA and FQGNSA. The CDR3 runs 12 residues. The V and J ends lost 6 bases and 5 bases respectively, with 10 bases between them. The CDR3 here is CASRLQGETQYF. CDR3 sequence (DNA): TGTGCCAGCAGACTCCAGGGGGAGACCCAGTACTTC.

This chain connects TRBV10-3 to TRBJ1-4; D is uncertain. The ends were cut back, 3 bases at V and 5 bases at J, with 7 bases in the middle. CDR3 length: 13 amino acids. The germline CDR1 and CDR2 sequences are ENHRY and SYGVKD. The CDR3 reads CAISDYTNEKLFF. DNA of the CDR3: TGTGCCATCAGTGATTACACGAATGAAAAACTGTTTTTT.

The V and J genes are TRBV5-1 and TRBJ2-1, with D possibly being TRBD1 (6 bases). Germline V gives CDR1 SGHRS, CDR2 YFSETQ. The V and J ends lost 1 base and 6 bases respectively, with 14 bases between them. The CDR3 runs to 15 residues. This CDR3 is CASSLTGIFGNEQFF. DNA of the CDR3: TGCGCCAGCAGCTTGACAGGGATCTTTGGCAATGAGCAGTTCTTC.

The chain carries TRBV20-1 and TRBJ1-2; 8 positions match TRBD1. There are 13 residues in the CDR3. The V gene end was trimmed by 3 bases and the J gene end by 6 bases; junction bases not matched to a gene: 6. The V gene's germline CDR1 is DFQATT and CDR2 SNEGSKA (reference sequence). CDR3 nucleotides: TGCAGTGCTAGTCTACAGGGGGTACATGGCTACACCTTC. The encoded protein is CSASLQGVHGYTF.

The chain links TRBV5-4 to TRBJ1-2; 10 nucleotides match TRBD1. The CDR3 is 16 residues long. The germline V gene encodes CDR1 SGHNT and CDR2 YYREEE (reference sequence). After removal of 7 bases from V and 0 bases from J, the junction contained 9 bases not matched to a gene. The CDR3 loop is CASGGQGTLANYGYTF. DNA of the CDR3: TGTGCCAGCGGGGGACAGGGGACGTTAGCTAACTATGGCTACACCTTC.

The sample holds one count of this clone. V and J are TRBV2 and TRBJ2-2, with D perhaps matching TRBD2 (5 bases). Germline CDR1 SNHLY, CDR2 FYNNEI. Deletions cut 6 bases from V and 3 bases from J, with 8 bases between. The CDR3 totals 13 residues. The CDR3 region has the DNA TGTGCCAGCAGCTTGGAGGACACCGGGGAGCTGTTTTTT. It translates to CASSLEDTGELFF.

CDR3 DNA: TGTGCCAGCAGCCAAGGACTAGCGGGGGGGATATACAATGAGCAGTTCTTC. Its protein product is CASSQGLAGGIYNEQFF. The gene calls are TRBV3-1 (or the pseudogene TRBV3-2) and TRBJ2-1; 14 bases agree with TRBD2. Trimming removed 1 base from V and 4 bases from J; junction bases left unmatched: 3. This CDR3 is built from 17 residues. Per the germline V gene, CDR1 is LGHDT and CDR2 is YNNKEL (reference sequence).

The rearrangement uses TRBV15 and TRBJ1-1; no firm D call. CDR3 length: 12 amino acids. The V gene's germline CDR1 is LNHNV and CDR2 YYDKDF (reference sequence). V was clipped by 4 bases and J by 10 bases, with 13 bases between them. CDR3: CATSNKAGRAFF. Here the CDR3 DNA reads TGTGCCACCAGCAATAAGGCGGGTAGAGCTTTCTTT.

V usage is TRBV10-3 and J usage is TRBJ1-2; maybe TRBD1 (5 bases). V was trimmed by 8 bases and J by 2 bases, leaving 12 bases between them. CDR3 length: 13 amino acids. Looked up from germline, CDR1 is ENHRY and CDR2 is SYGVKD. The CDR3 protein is CAIGAGSNYGYTF. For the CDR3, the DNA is TGTGCCATCGGGGCAGGCTCGAACTATGGCTACACCTTC.

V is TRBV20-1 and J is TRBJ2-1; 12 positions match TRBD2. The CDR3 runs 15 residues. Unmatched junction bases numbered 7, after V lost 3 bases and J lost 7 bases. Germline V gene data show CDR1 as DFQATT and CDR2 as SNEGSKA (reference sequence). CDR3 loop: CSASLAGGFWNEQFF. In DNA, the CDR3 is TGCAGTGCTAGTCTAGCGGGGGGGTTTTGGAATGAGCAGTTCTTC.

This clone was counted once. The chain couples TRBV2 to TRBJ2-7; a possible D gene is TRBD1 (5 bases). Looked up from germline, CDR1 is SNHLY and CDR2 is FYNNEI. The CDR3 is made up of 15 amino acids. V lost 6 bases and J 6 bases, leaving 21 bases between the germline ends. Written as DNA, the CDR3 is TGTGCCAGCAGAGGGTCAGGGAATATCTCGGGCGAGCAGTACTTC. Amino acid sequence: CASRGSGNISGEQYF. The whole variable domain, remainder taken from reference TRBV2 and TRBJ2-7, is EPEVTQTPSHQVTQMGQEVILRCVPISNHLYFYWYRQILGQKVEFLVSFYNNEISEKSEIFDDQFSVERPDGSNFTLKIRSTKLEDSAMYFCASRGSGNISGEQYFGPGTRLTVT.

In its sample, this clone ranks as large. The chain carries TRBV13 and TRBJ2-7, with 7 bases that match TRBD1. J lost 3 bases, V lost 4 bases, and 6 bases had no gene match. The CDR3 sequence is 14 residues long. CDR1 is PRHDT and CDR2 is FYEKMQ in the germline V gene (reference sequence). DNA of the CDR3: TGTGCCAGCAGCTCCGACAGGGAACACTACGAGCAGTACTTC. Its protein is CASSSDREHYEQYF.

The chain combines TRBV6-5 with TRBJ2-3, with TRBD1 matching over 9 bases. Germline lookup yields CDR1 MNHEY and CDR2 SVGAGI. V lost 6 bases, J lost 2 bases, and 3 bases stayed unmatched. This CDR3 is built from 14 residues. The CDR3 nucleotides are TGTGCCAGCAGGAGGACAGGGGCCACAGATACGCAGTATTTT. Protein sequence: CASRRTGATDTQYF.

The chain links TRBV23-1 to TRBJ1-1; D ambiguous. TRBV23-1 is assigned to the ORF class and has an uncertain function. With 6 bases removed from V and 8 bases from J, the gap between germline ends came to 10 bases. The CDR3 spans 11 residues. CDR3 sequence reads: CASRAWSEAFF. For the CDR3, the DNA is TGCGCCAGCAGAGCATGGTCGGAAGCTTTCTTT.

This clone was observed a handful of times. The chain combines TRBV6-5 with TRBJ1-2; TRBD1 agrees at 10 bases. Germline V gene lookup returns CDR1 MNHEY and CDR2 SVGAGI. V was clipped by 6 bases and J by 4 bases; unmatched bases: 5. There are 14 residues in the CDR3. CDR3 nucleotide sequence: TGTGCCAGCAGCCGGACAGGGGGGGGCTATGGCTACACCTTC. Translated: CASSRTGGGYGYTF.

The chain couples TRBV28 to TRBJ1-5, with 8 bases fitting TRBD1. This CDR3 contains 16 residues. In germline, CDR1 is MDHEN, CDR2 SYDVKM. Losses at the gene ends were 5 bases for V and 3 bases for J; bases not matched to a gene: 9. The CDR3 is CASSPIQGASNQPQHF. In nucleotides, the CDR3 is TGTGCCAGCAGTCCTATTCAGGGGGCTTCCAATCAGCCCCAGCATTTT.

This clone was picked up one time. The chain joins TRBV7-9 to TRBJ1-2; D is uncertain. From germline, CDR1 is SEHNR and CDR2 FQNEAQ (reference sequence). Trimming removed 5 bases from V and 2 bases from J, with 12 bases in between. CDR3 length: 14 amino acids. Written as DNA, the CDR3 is TGTGCCAGCAGCCCCCACAAGGAGAACTATGGCTACACCTTC. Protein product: CASSPHKENYGYTF.

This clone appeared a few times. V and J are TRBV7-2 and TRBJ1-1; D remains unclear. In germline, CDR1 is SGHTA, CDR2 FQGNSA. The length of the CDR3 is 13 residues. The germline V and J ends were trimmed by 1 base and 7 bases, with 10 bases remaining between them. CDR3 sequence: CASSLEYSGEAFF. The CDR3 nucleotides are TGTGCCAGCAGCTTAGAGTACAGCGGTGAAGCTTTCTTT.

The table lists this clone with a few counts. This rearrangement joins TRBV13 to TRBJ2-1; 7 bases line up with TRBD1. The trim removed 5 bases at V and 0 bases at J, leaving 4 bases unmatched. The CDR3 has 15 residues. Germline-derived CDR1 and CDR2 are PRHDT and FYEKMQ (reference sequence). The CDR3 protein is CASSHRQGSYNEQFF. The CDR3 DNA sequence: TGTGCCAGCAGCCACCGACAGGGCTCCTACAATGAGCAGTTCTTC.

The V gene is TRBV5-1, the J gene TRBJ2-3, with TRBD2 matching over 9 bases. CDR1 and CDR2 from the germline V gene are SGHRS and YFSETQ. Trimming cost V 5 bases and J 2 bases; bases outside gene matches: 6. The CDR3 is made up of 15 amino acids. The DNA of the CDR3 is TGCGCCAGCAGATCCAGCGGGGGGACCACAGATACGCAGTATTTT. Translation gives CASRSSGGTTDTQYF.

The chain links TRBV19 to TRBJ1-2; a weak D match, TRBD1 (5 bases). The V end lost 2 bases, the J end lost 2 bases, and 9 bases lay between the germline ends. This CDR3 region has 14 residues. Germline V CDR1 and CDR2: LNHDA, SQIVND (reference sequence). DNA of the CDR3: TGTGCCAGTAGTATAAAGGGGAGGAACTATGGCTACACCTTC. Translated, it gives CASSIKGRNYGYTF.

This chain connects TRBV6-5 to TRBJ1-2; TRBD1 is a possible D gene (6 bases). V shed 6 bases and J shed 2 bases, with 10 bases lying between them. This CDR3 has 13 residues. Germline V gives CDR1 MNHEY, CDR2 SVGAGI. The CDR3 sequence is CASRQQGNYGYTF. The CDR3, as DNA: TGTGCCAGCAGACAACAGGGAAACTATGGCTACACCTTC.

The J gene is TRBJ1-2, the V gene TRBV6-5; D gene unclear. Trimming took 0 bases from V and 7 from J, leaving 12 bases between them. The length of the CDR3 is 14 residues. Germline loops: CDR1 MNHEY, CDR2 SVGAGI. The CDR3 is CASSYSFTVGGYTF. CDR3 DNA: TGTGCCAGCAGTTACTCCTTTACAGTTGGTGGCTACACCTTC.

CDR3 in amino acids: CASRGTGGILNRGYTF. As DNA, the CDR3 is TGCGCCAGCAGAGGAACAGGGGGCATCCTTAATCGAGGCTACACCTTC. The chain couples TRBV5-1 to TRBJ1-2, with 9 bases aligning to TRBD1. Germline trimming cut 5 bases from V and 8 bases from J; bases unmatched to any gene: 16. This CDR3 comprises 16 residues. The germline gives CDR1 SGHRS, CDR2 YFSETQ.

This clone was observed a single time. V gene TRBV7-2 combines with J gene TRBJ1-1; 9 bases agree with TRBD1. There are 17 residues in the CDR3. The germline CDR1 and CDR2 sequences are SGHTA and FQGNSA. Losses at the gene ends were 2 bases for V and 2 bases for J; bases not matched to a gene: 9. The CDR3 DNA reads TGTGCCAGCAGCTTAATAGGGACAGGGAGGCAAAACACTGAAGCTTTCTTT. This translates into CASSLIGTGRQNTEAFF.

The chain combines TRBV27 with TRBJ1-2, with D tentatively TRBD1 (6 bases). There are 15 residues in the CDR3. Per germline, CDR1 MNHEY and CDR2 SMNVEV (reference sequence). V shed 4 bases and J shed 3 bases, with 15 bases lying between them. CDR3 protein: CASSSGHLPYYGYTF. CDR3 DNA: TGTGCCAGCAGTTCGGGACACCTCCCGTACTATGGCTACACCTTC.

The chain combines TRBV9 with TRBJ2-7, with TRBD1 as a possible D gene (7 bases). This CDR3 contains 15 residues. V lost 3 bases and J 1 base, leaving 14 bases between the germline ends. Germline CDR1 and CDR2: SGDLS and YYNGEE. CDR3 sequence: CASSAGDSSSYEQYF. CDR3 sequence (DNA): TGTGCCAGCAGCGCGGGGGACAGCTCATCCTACGAGCAGTACTTC.

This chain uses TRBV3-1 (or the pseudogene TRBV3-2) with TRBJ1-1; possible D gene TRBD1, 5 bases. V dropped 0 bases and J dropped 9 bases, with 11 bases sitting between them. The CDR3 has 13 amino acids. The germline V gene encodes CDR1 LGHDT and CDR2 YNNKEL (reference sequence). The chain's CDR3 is CASSQDSGSQAFF. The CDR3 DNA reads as TGTGCCAGCAGCCAAGATTCAGGGTCACAAGCTTTCTTT.

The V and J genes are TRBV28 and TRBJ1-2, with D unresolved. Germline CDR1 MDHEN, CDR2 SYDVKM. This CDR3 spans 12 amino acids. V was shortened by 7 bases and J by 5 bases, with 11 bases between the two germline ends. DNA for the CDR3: TGTGCCAGCACCCCTGCGATGTATGGCTACACCTTC. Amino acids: CASTPAMYGYTF.

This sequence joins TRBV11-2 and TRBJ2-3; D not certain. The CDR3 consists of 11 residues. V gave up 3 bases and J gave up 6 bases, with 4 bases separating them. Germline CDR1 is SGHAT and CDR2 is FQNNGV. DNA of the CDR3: TGTGCCAGCAGCTTTAGCGATACGCAGTATTTT. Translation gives CASSFSDTQYF.